Following are 30 T cell receptor beta chains from one sample sequenced in a study of technical replicates of blood from a handful of donors. TCRdb's copy holds only in-frame clones and misses some; the assay was immunoSEQ multiplex PCR. The sample has around 80,000 clones; around nine tenths are singletons. The sequencing sample was made of T cells isolated from PBMCs. Receptors originate from a human donor in good health.

J is TRBJ1-2 and V is TRBV6-1; 10 bases are shared with TRBD1. The V segment lost 5 bases and the J segment 10 bases; nucleotides outside the gene matches: 7. Germline CDR1 reads MNHNS; CDR2 reads SASEGT. This CDR3 has 13 amino acids. CDR3 DNA: TGTGCCAGCAGTAGGGGACAGGGGCCCATCTACACCTTC. It specifies CASSRGQGPIYTF.

The chain has TRBV5-1 and TRBJ2-3, with D perhaps matching TRBD2 (6 bases). This CDR3 comprises 15 residues. V lost 0 bases, J lost 3 bases, and 11 bases lay in between. Germline loops: CDR1 SGHRS, CDR2 YFSETQ. CDR3 nucleotide sequence: TGCGCCAGCAGCTTGGCCGGGAGAGGTACAGATACGCAGTATTTT. This gives the protein CASSLAGRGTDTQYF.

The rearrangement links TRBV30 to TRBJ2-3; 9 bases align to TRBD1. Trimming took 5 bases from V and 1 from J; bases not matched to a gene: 10. Germline V gene sequence: CDR1 GTSNPN, CDR2 SVGIG (reference sequence). This CDR3 is built from 16 residues. Written as DNA, the CDR3 is TGTGCCTGGGGGACAGGGATCAACTCCGGCACAGATACGCAGTATTTT. Protein sequence: CAWGTGINSGTDTQYF.

The chain carries TRBV13 and TRBJ2-4; 12 bases align to TRBD1. Germline-derived CDR1 and CDR2 are PRHDT and FYEKMQ (reference sequence). V shed 1 base and J 3 bases; nucleotides not matched to a gene: 4. This CDR3 is built from 17 residues. The DNA for the CDR3 is TGTGCCAGCAGCTTAGCGTGGGACAGGGGGCTCAAAAACATTCAGTACTTC. Amino acids: CASSLAWDRGLKNIQYF.

The V gene is TRBV5-1, the J gene TRBJ2-1, with a weak D call TRBD2 (5 bases). CDR3 length: 15 amino acids. V dropped 0 bases and J dropped 4 bases, with 11 bases sitting between them. The V gene's germline CDR1 is SGHRS and CDR2 YFSETQ. CDR3: CASSLGSGRYNEQFF. DNA for the CDR3: TGCGCCAGCAGCTTGGGGAGCGGTAGGTACAATGAGCAGTTCTTC.

This chain connects TRBV7-9 to TRBJ1-4; D unresolved. Germline V lookup: CDR1 SEHNR, CDR2 FQNEAQ (reference sequence). CDR3 size: 15 residues. Between the trimmed V and J ends, which lost 1 base and 5 bases, there was a span of 11 bases. The CDR3 nucleotides read TGTGCCAGCAGCTTAGGACGGGTGGAAAATGAAAAACTGTTTTTT. Its translation is CASSLGRVENEKLFF.

This clone was seen many times. The chain is built from TRBV4-1 and TRBJ2-1; 7 bases fit TRBD1. V dropped 4 bases and J dropped 7; count of bases not matched to a gene: 10. Germline V lookup: CDR1 MGHRA, CDR2 YSYEKL. There are 15 residues in the CDR3. The CDR3 spells CASSRSRDSKNEQFF. The CDR3 nucleotides are TGCGCCAGCAGCCGATCCCGGGACAGTAAGAATGAGCAGTTCTTC.

The chain joins TRBV29-1 to TRBJ2-1; D is unresolved. This CDR3 is built from 13 residues. Between the trimmed V and J ends, which lost 5 bases and 1 base, there was a span of 9 bases. Germline loops: CDR1 SQVTM, CDR2 ANQGSEA. CDR3 amino acids: CSVNLESYNEQFF. CDR3 nucleotides: TGCAGCGTTAATCTCGAGTCCTACAATGAGCAGTTCTTC.

This rearrangement joins TRBV2 to TRBJ2-3; D gene ambiguous. Germline lookup yields CDR1 SNHLY and CDR2 FYNNEI. The CDR3 loop spans 16 amino acids. Trimming cost V 2 bases and J 0 bases, with 12 bases left between them. The CDR3 sequence: CASSEILLGSTDTQYF. The CDR3 region has the DNA TGTGCCAGCAGTGAAATCCTACTTGGTAGCACAGATACGCAGTATTTT.

The chain is built from TRBV21-1 and TRBJ1-1; the table's D call TRBD1 went unverified against the DNA. TRBV21-1 represents a pseudogene. The CDR3 length is 13 residues. Here the CDR3 reads CASSPRQGNEAFF. CDR3 DNA sequence: TGTGCCAGCAGCCCGCGACAGGGGAATGAAGCTTTCTTT.

This clone came up once. The rearrangement links TRBV11-2 to TRBJ2-7; no definite D call. Germline V gene lookup returns CDR1 SGHAT and CDR2 FQNNGV. This CDR3 is 13 amino acids long. Trimming took 0 bases from V and 3 from J, leaving 6 bases between them. CDR3 region: CASSLDVIYEQYF. As DNA, the CDR3 is TGTGCCAGCAGCTTAGATGTAATCTACGAGCAGTACTTC.

The V and J genes are TRBV9 and TRBJ1-6, with D tentatively TRBD1 (5 bases). V lost 3 bases to trimming and J lost 3 bases, with 7 bases between them. This CDR3 is built from 14 residues. CDR1 and CDR2 from the germline V gene are SGDLS and YYNGEE. CDR3 protein: CASSEGYYNSPLHF. CDR3 in DNA: TGTGCCAGCAGCGAGGGGTACTATAATTCACCCCTCCACTTT.

The chain has TRBV5-4 and TRBJ2-1; 9 bases map to TRBD2. V dropped 5 bases and J dropped 2; count of bases not matched to a gene: 5. Germline V lookup: CDR1 SGHNT, CDR2 YYREEE (reference sequence). The CDR3 extends over 15 amino acids. The CDR3 nucleotides read TGTGCCAGCAGGCGGCTAGCGGGAACCTACAATGAGCAGTTCTTC. Protein sequence: CASRRLAGTYNEQFF.

The J gene is TRBJ2-5, the V gene TRBV5-1; D might be TRBD2 (5 bases). V was cut by 5 bases and J by 5 bases, with 19 bases left in between. Germline V gene lookup returns CDR1 SGHRS and CDR2 YFSETQ. The CDR3 covers 15 residues. In nucleotides, the CDR3 is TGCGCCAGCAGGTCGGGCGGGCCTACGGGGGAGACCCAGTACTTC. Residues: CASRSGGPTGETQYF.

The chain carries TRBV9 and TRBJ1-6, with D unclear. Deletions cut 0 bases from V and 10 bases from J, with 11 bases between. Germline V gives CDR1 SGDLS, CDR2 YYNGEE. The CDR3 is 14 residues long. CDR3 nucleotides: TGTGCCAGCAGCGTAGGAGGCAATCAATCACCCCTCCACTTT. Translation gives CASSVGGNQSPLHF.

The chain uses TRBV4-1 and TRBJ2-7; TRBD2 might be the D (6 bases). Germline CDR1 MGHRA, CDR2 YSYEKL. V shed 3 bases and J shed 1 base, with 13 bases lying between them. The CDR3 extends over 15 amino acids. The CDR3 protein is CASSQGLLASYEQYF. Here the CDR3 DNA reads TGCGCCAGCAGCCAGGGACTTTTAGCTTCCTACGAGCAGTACTTC.

This sequence joins TRBV11-2 and TRBJ2-7; TRBD1 aligns across 7 bases. CDR1 is SGHAT and CDR2 is FQNNGV in the germline V gene. Losses at the gene ends were 1 base for V and 4 bases for J; bases not matched to a gene: 4. The CDR3 is 14 amino acids. The CDR3 sequence is CASSLVTGVYEQYF. The CDR3 coding sequence is TGTGCCAGCAGCTTAGTCACAGGGGTGTACGAGCAGTACTTC.

The rearrangement joins TRBV6-5 to TRBJ2-5; a weak D match, TRBD1 (6 bases). Trimming stripped 0 bases from V and 10 bases from J, with 15 bases between. This CDR3 comprises 14 residues. Germline CDR1 and CDR2: MNHEY and SVGAGI. The CDR3 reads CASSYSYTGSVQYF. CDR3 bases: TGTGCCAGCAGTTACTCGTATACAGGGTCAGTCCAGTACTTC.

V and J are TRBV10-3 and TRBJ2-3; weak D call: TRBD2 (7 bases). CDR1 and CDR2 from the germline V gene are ENHRY and SYGVKD. CDR3 length equals 13 residues. Trimming shortened V by 4 bases and J by 14 bases, and 19 bases separated the two germline ends. This chain's CDR3 is CAISVLEGDYLYF. CDR3 coding DNA: TGTGCCATCAGTGTCCTGGAGGGGGACTATTTGTATTTT.

In its sample, this clone was seen once. The gene calls are TRBV27 and TRBJ1-6; D is unresolved. The germline CDR1 and CDR2 sequences are MNHEY and SMNVEV (reference sequence). CDR3 length: 13 residues. Trimming left V 6 bases short and J 10 bases short, with 13 bases between. Written as DNA, the CDR3 is TGTGCCAGCAGCGGTACAGTTCAATCACCCCTCCACTTT. This encodes CASSGTVQSPLHF.

The CDR3 DNA reads TGCAGCGCTGGGACTAGCGGGAGCAATGAGCAGTTCTTC. It yields the protein CSAGTSGSNEQFF. V gene TRBV29-1 combines with J gene TRBJ2-1, with 14 bases aligning to TRBD2. V was clipped by 7 bases and J by 6 bases; unmatched bases: 2. Germline CDR1 and CDR2: SQVTM and ANQGSEA. This CDR3 contains 13 residues.

The chain links TRBV19 to TRBJ2-3; 7 bases are a match to TRBD2. The V gene's germline CDR1 is LNHDA and CDR2 SQIVND (reference sequence). V was pared by 9 bases and J by 6 bases, with 9 bases of the junction left unmatched. The CDR3 spans 13 residues. CDR3 sequence (DNA): TGTGCCAGCCAAGACAGCGGGGAGGATACGCAGTATTTT. Translation gives CASQDSGEDTQYF.

The chain carries TRBV6-5 and TRBJ2-7, with 12 positions matching TRBD2. Germline-derived CDR1 and CDR2 are MNHEY and SVGAGI. The V segment lost 5 bases and the J segment 6 bases; nucleotides outside the gene matches: 8. The CDR3 contains 15 residues. The CDR3 reads CASSAASGGAVEQYF. Written as DNA, the CDR3 is TGTGCCAGCAGTGCCGCTAGCGGGGGGGCGGTCGAGCAGTACTTC.

The gene calls are TRBV6-1 and TRBJ1-4, with a tentative D call TRBD1 (6 bases). The length of the CDR3 is 14 residues. V was clipped by 8 bases and J by 3 bases, with 13 bases between them. Germline V gene lookup returns CDR1 MNHNS and CDR2 SASEGT. The CDR3 sequence: CASGLWGPNEKLFF. CDR3 sequence (DNA): TGTGCCAGCGGGCTCTGGGGGCCTAATGAAAAACTGTTTTTT.

V usage is TRBV9 and J usage is TRBJ2-2; D might be TRBD2 (7 bases). The germline V gene encodes CDR1 SGDLS and CDR2 YYNGEE. V was pared by 5 bases and J by 1 base, with 15 bases between. This CDR3 comprises 16 residues. The CDR3 nucleotides read TGTGCCAGCAGATCGGGGGCTAGCGGGAACACCGGGGAGCTGTTTTTT. Translating it yields CASRSGASGNTGELFF.

The V call is TRBV11-2, the J call TRBJ2-3; TRBD1 aligns across 7 bases. V shed 5 bases and J 4 bases; nucleotides not matched to a gene: 6. Germline CDR1 and CDR2: SGHAT and FQNNGV. CDR3 length: 14 residues. DNA for the CDR3: TGTGCCAGCAGCCCAGACAGGGTTGCAGATACGCAGTATTTT. Residues: CASSPDRVADTQYF.

The chain uses TRBV2 and TRBJ2-5, with 13 nucleotides matching TRBD2. Losses at the gene ends were 4 bases for V and 4 bases for J; bases not matched to a gene: 3. The CDR3 consists of 15 residues. Germline CDR1 reads SNHLY; CDR2 reads FYNNEI. The CDR3 sequence: CASSGGLAGSETQYF. The CDR3 DNA follows: TGTGCCAGCAGTGGGGGACTAGCGGGATCAGAGACCCAGTACTTC.

The chain couples TRBV6-6 to TRBJ1-2; no clear D gene. This CDR3 comprises 14 residues. V was trimmed by 0 bases and J by 8 bases, leaving 13 bases between them. Germline V gene data show CDR1 as MNHNY and CDR2 as SVGAGI (reference sequence). DNA of the CDR3: TGTGCCAGCAGTTACTCCGAGAGGGTACGGGGCTACACCTTC. It translates to CASSYSERVRGYTF.

This chain joins TRBV6-1 and TRBJ2-7; 11 nucleotides line up with TRBD2. The V gene end was trimmed by 4 bases and the J gene end by 1 base; junction bases not matched to a gene: 3. This CDR3 is 15 amino acids long. Germline V CDR1 and CDR2: MNHNS, SASEGT. CDR3 region: CASSASGGPSYEQYF. The CDR3 DNA reads TGTGCCAGCAGTGCTAGCGGGGGGCCTTCCTACGAGCAGTACTTC.

This chain connects TRBV19 to TRBJ2-2; 8 nucleotides line up with TRBD1. CDR3 length: 16 residues. Germline assignment: CDR1 LNHDA and CDR2 SQIVND (reference sequence). V lost 5 bases and J lost 0; bases outside the gene matches: 5. The CDR3 nucleotides read TGTGCCAGTAGTTCACAGGGGGGAACGAACACCGGGGAGCTGTTTTTT. It encodes CASSSQGGTNTGELFF. Full variable domain (remainder filled in from reference TRBV19 and TRBJ2-2): DGGITQSPKYLFRKEGQNVTLSCEQNLNHDAMYWYRQDPGQGLRLIYYSQIVNDFQKGDIAEGYSVSREKKESFPLTVTSAQKNPTAFYLCASSSQGGTNTGELFFGEGSRLTVL.